The rows below give T cell receptor beta chains drawn from one sample of a study of spatial heterogeneity in lung cancer. TCRdb re-analysed the 5' RACE reads in MiXCR, keeping a single row per CDR3 protein. The sample has about 26,000 distinct CDR3 sequences, roughly 12% seen once. The sample in question was PBMCs, obtained at surgery. The receptors derive from a female donor with early-stage non-small cell lung cancer. Both conserved end residues are part of each CDR3. Each record gives: clone size, J gene, V gene, D gene, CDR3 DNA, CDR3 protein. The D gene is left open where the match is weak. Size is omitted from some rows. Given values are once, few, many or a class for expanded clones.

size: NA; J: TRBJ2-7; V: TRBV10-3; D: NA; DNA: TGTGCCATCGCGGCCGCCTCGGATGGCTACGAGCAGTACTTC; CDR3: CAIAAASDGYEQYF
size: many; J: TRBJ2-5; V: TRBV19; D: NA; DNA: TGTGCCAGTAGTCAGGCCGGGGGCCAAGAGACCCAGTACTTC; CDR3: CASSQAGGQETQYF
size: many; J: TRBJ2-3; V: TRBV5-1; D: NA; DNA: TGCGCCAGCAGCTTGGCCGGAATCACAGATACGCAGTATTTT; CDR3: CASSLAGITDTQYF
size: NA; J: TRBJ2-7; V: TRBV7-8; D: NA; DNA: TGTGCCAGCAGCACTATCAGGGCTGGCGAGCAGTACTTC; CDR3: CASSTIRAGEQYF
size: few; J: TRBJ1-5; V: TRBV4-3; D: NA; DNA: TGCGCCAGCAGCCAAGTAATGGGCGGATCTCAGCCCCAGCATTTT; CDR3: CASSQVMGGSQPQHF
size: many; J: TRBJ2-6; V: TRBV5-1; D: NA; DNA: TGCGCCAGCAGCTTGAGGCAGGGAACTGGGGCCAACGTCCTGACTTTC; CDR3: CASSLRQGTGANVLTF
size: many; J: TRBJ2-6; V: TRBV6-1; D: NA; DNA: TGTGCCAGCTCTGTCTGGGAGAGCTCTGGGGCCAACGTCCTGACTTTC; CDR3: CASSVWESSGANVLTF
size: many; J: TRBJ2-1; V: TRBV2; D: NA; DNA: TGTGCCAGCAGTGAAGACGACTACAATGAGCAGTTCTTC; CDR3: CASSEDDYNEQFF
size: NA; J: TRBJ1-4; V: TRBV7-2; D: NA; DNA: TGTGCCAGCAGCTTCGAGCTTAATGAAAAACTGTTTTTT; CDR3: CASSFELNEKLFF
size: many; J: TRBJ1-6; V: TRBV28; D: NA; DNA: TGTGCCAGCACCCCCATTCGAGGTCGTAGTTCACCCCTCCACTTT; CDR3: CASTPIRGRSSPLHF
size: many; J: TRBJ2-1; V: TRBV6-1; D: NA; DNA: TGTGCCAGCACCCAACCCGATAGGACTGAGCAGTTCTTC; CDR3: CASTQPDRTEQFF
size: NA; J: TRBJ2-7; V: TRBV28; D: TRBD2; DNA: TGTGCCAGCATTACAAGCGGGAGGAACAACGAGCAGTACTTC; CDR3: CASITSGRNNEQYF
size: NA; J: TRBJ2-5; V: TRBV29-1; D: NA; DNA: TGCAGCGTTACGCGAGAGGGATTGGCCCAGTACTTC; CDR3: CSVTREGLAQYF
size: many; J: TRBJ2-7; V: TRBV4-3; D: NA; DNA: TGCGCCAGCAGCCAAGATTCGTGGGGTCGCGAGCAGTACTTC; CDR3: CASSQDSWGREQYF
size: many; J: TRBJ2-5; V: TRBV5-4; D: NA; DNA: TGTGCCAGCAGTCCCCGTGGGGGCGGAAAAGAGACCCAGTACTTC; CDR3: CASSPRGGGKETQYF
size: many; J: TRBJ1-1; V: TRBV6-1; D: NA; DNA: TGTGCCAGCACCGTCCGACAGGTTGAAGCTTTCTTT; CDR3: CASTVRQVEAFF
size: many; J: TRBJ2-3; V: TRBV10-3; D: NA; DNA: TGTGCCATCGCTTGGGCTGTCACAGATACGCAGTATTTT; CDR3: CAIAWAVTDTQYF
size: many; J: TRBJ2-3; V: TRBV6-2/TRBV6-3; D: NA; DNA: TGTGCCAGCAGTTACTCGAGTCGGGAGCCCGATACGCAGTATTTT; CDR3: CASSYSSREPDTQYF
size: many; J: TRBJ2-2; V: TRBV7-2; D: TRBD2; DNA: TGTGCCAGCAGCCCCCGGGGACTAGCTCAGGCCACCGGGGAGCTGTTTTTT; CDR3: CASSPRGLAQATGELFF
size: medium-sized; J: TRBJ2-3; V: TRBV7-2; D: TRBD1; DNA: TGTGCCAGCAGCTTGATAACCGGGACAGGGCTCACAGATACGCAGTATTTT; CDR3: CASSLITGTGLTDTQYF
size: many; J: TRBJ2-1; V: TRBV10-3; D: NA; DNA: TGTGCCATCAGTTTAGCAGTGGGCAATGAGCAGTTCTTC; CDR3: CAISLAVGNEQFF
size: NA; J: TRBJ1-6; V: TRBV6-2/TRBV6-3; D: TRBD1; DNA: TGTGCCAGCAGGCGGGACAGCCACTCACCCCTCCACTTT; CDR3: CASRRDSHSPLHF
size: many; J: TRBJ2-2; V: TRBV6-6; D: TRBD2; DNA: TGTGCCAGCAGTTACTCGAATTTCGCTAGCGGGAGGCAGATCGGGGAGCTGTTTTTT; CDR3: CASSYSNFASGRQIGELFF
size: many; J: TRBJ2-1; V: TRBV7-2; D: TRBD2; DNA: TGTGCCAGCAGCTTATCGCTAGCGGGGATATACAATGAGCAGTTCTTC; CDR3: CASSLSLAGIYNEQFF
size: many; J: TRBJ1-5; V: TRBV2; D: TRBD1; DNA: TGTGCCAGCAGTCCCCAACCGGGACAGAGGGAGCCCCAGCATTTT; CDR3: CASSPQPGQREPQHF
size: NA; J: TRBJ2-4; V: TRBV6-6; D: TRBD2; DNA: TGTGCCAGTAGCGGGAGTGTAGACATTCAGTACTTC; CDR3: CASSGSVDIQYF
size: NA; J: TRBJ2-3; V: TRBV2; D: TRBD1; DNA: TGTGCCAGCAGGCCAGGACAGGGAAGACCGAGCGCAGATACGCAGTATTTT; CDR3: CASRPGQGRPSADTQYF
size: many; J: TRBJ2-3; V: TRBV28; D: TRBD1; DNA: TGTGCCAGCAGTCCGCCGGGACAGAACACAGATACGCAGTATTTT; CDR3: CASSPPGQNTDTQYF
size: many; J: TRBJ1-5; V: TRBV12-3/TRBV12-4; D: NA; DNA: TGTGCCAGCCGCCTCATGGGGGCCAATCAGCCCCAGCATTTT; CDR3: CASRLMGANQPQHF
size: many; J: TRBJ1-1; V: TRBV20-1; D: NA; DNA: TGCAGTGTTAGTAGGGACCGGTGGACTGAAGCTTTCTTT; CDR3: CSVSRDRWTEAFF
size: few; J: TRBJ2-2; V: TRBV7-8; D: NA; DNA: TGTGCCAGCAGCTTTATCCTTTACGCCGGGGAGCTGTTTTTT; CDR3: CASSFILYAGELFF
size: many; J: TRBJ2-1; V: TRBV4-3; D: TRBD2; DNA: TGCGCCAGCAGCCAAGATCCCTTACGGGGGGGGGATGCATACAATGAGCAGTTCTTC; CDR3: CASSQDPLRGGDAYNEQFF
size: many; J: TRBJ2-1; V: TRBV12-3/TRBV12-4; D: TRBD2; DNA: TGTGCCAGCACCGGGACTAGCGGGAGGGCCCAGAGTGGCAATGAGCAGTTCTTC; CDR3: CASTGTSGRAQSGNEQFF
size: many; J: TRBJ2-7; V: TRBV20-1; D: NA; DNA: TGCAGTGCTAGAGATCCGACTTGGGACATCTCCTACGAGCAGTACTTC; CDR3: CSARDPTWDISYEQYF
size: many; J: TRBJ2-6; V: TRBV7-8; D: TRBD1; DNA: TGTGCCAGCAGCGCAACCGGGACAGGGAGGGACTATGCTGGGGCCAACGTCCTGACTTTC; CDR3: CASSATGTGRDYAGANVLTF
size: NA; J: TRBJ2-3; V: TRBV4-2; D: TRBD2; DNA: TGTGCCAGCAGCCAAGAGTCTAGCGGGGGGCTGAACACAGATACGCAGTATTTT; CDR3: CASSQESSGGLNTDTQYF
size: many; J: TRBJ1-5; V: TRBV20-1; D: NA; DNA: TGCAGTGCTAGAGAGGAGGAGCTCAATCAGCCCCAGCATTTT; CDR3: CSAREEELNQPQHF
size: few; J: TRBJ1-1; V: TRBV7-3; D: NA; DNA: TGTGCCAGCAGCGAGGACAGTTCCACTGAAGCTTTCTTT; CDR3: CASSEDSSTEAFF
size: NA; J: TRBJ2-7; V: TRBV28; D: TRBD1; DNA: TGTGCCAGCAGTGAACCGGACAGGTCGTCCTACTACGAGCAGTACTTC; CDR3: CASSEPDRSSYYEQYF
size: many; J: TRBJ2-1; V: TRBV7-9; D: NA; DNA: TGTGCCAGCAGCTCCGGACTGGACACCTTAAGCTCCTACAATGAGCAGTTCTTC; CDR3: CASSSGLDTLSSYNEQFF
size: many; J: TRBJ2-7; V: TRBV21-1; D: NA; DNA: TGTGCCAGCCCACAAAAGAGGAAACCGAGCGGGAGCTACGAGCAGTACTTC; CDR3: CASPQKRKPSGSYEQYF
size: many; J: TRBJ2-3; V: TRBV7-7; D: TRBD2; DNA: TGTGCTAGCAGCCGGGAGGTGACAGATACGCAGTATTTT; CDR3: CASSREVTDTQYF
size: medium-sized; J: TRBJ1-1; V: TRBV28; D: NA; DNA: TGTGCCAGCAGTCCCCCCGGGGGGACTGAAGCTTTCTTT; CDR3: CASSPPGGTEAFF
size: NA; J: TRBJ2-3; V: TRBV9; D: NA; DNA: TGTGCCAGCAGCGTAGGAGTGCAAGATACGCAGTATTTT; CDR3: CASSVGVQDTQYF
size: many; J: TRBJ2-5; V: TRBV4-3; D: NA; DNA: TGCGCCAGCAGCCTAACTCATGAACAAGAGACCCAGTACTTC; CDR3: CASSLTHEQETQYF
size: many; J: TRBJ1-5; V: TRBV7-9; D: NA; DNA: TGTGCCAGCAGCAGAGATGGCAATCAGCCCCAGCATTTT; CDR3: CASSRDGNQPQHF
size: NA; J: TRBJ1-1; V: TRBV12-3/TRBV12-4; D: NA; DNA: TGTGCCAGCACCGAAACGAAGGAAGCTTTCTTT; CDR3: CASTETKEAFF
size: many; J: TRBJ2-7; V: TRBV7-2; D: TRBD1; DNA: TGTGCCAGCAGCTTTGACAGGGGGTCTCACGAGCAGTACTTC; CDR3: CASSFDRGSHEQYF
size: many; J: TRBJ2-1; V: TRBV29-1; D: TRBD2; DNA: TGCAGCGTTACCGGGACTAGCGGGAGTGAGCAGTTCTTC; CDR3: CSVTGTSGSEQFF
size: many; J: TRBJ2-3; V: TRBV6-1; D: NA; DNA: TGTGCCAGCAGGCATGGGTACAGCACAGATACGCAGTATTTT; CDR3: CASRHGYSTDTQYF
size: many; J: TRBJ2-1; V: TRBV29-1; D: NA; DNA: TGCAGCGTACTGACTAGTAGCAATGAGCAGTTCTTC; CDR3: CSVLTSSNEQFF
size: NA; J: TRBJ1-6; V: TRBV7-9; D: NA; DNA: TGTGCCAGCAGCTTAGTGGGCCTGGCCTCGCCCCTCCACTTT; CDR3: CASSLVGLASPLHF
size: few; J: TRBJ2-1; V: TRBV9; D: NA; DNA: TGTGCCAGCAGCCCCCCCTCCTACAATGAGCAGTTCTTC; CDR3: CASSPPSYNEQFF
size: few; J: TRBJ2-1; V: TRBV28; D: TRBD2; DNA: TGTGCCAGCAGCCTACTCCCGGGACTAGCGACCTACAATGAGCAGTTCTTC; CDR3: CASSLLPGLATYNEQFF
size: many; J: TRBJ1-6; V: TRBV7-2; D: NA; DNA: TGTGCCAGCAGCTCGCAGAACAGTACACCCCTCCACTTT; CDR3: CASSSQNSTPLHF
size: NA; J: TRBJ1-1; V: TRBV28; D: NA; DNA: TGTGCCAGCAGCCGTGACCCAACGAACACTGAAGCTTTCTTT; CDR3: CASSRDPTNTEAFF
size: many; J: TRBJ2-3; V: TRBV4-3; D: TRBD2; DNA: TGCGCCAGCAGCCAAGTTCCGGGGACTAGGAGTCAGGCAGATACGCAGTATTTT; CDR3: CASSQVPGTRSQADTQYF